This TCR beta chain was recorded in a study of tumor and adjacent non-tumor tissue in lung cancer. Study conclusions and caveats: Tumor TCR diversity, when higher, was linked to shorter survival.

This clonotype was found many times. Antigen: not known. TCRbeta libraries were built with three rounds of nested PCR, modified from ARM-PCR. TCRdb ran MiXCR on the multiplex PCR reads and lists one entry per CDR3 protein. The sample holds 100,000 to 150,000 distinct CDR3 sequences, approximately 66% seen once. RNA was extracted from bulk tissue without any cell sorting. V lost 7 bases, J lost 7 bases, and 8 bases lay in between. The CDR3 is made up of 12 amino acids. CDR1 MNHEY and CDR2 SVGAGI come from the germline V gene. Sequencing used lung tumor tissue. This TCR was recovered from a man aged 25-45 years with non-small cell lung cancer. V gene TRBV6-5 combines with J gene TRBJ1-6; D remains ambiguous. CDR3 loop: CASNGGNSPLHF. CDR3 bases: TGTGCCAGCAATGGAGGCAATTCACCCCTCCACTTT.